Following are 27 T cell receptor beta chains from one sample sequenced in a study of blood T cell repertoires in COVID-19. TCRdb's copy holds only in-frame clones and misses some; the assay was immunoSEQ multiplex PCR. The profile covers under 300,000 clones, with around 87% appearing a single time and about 6% taken by the ten largest. Sequenced input: PBMCs or T cells enriched from blood (not recorded which). These receptors originate from a woman aged 25 to 39 with acute COVID-19.

This clone has only one observation. The junction shows a germline mismatch at one end, possibly a read error. The J gene is TRBJ1-3, the V gene TRBV15, with 7 bases aligning to TRBD1. Germline CDR1 LNHNV, CDR2 YYDKDF (reference sequence). The CDR3 runs 15 residues. CDR3 sequence: CATSRDRWVQRGPDF. Written as DNA, the CDR3 is TGTGCCACCAGCAGAGATCGATGGGTTCAGAGGGGGCCCGATTTT.

Turning to this clone: An end of the junction does not agree with germline; a read error may underlie this. This chain uses TRBV7-2 with TRBJ2-1; no clear D. CDR1 is SGHTA and CDR2 is FQGNSA in the germline V gene. The CDR3 runs 13 residues. CDR3 sequence reads: CASSLDSYSEQFF. In DNA form, the CDR3 reads TGTGCCAGCAGCCTAGATTCCTACAGTGAGCAGTTCTTC.

The J gene is TRBJ1-3, the V gene TRBV28, with D hard to call. CDR1 MDHEN and CDR2 SYDVKM come from the germline V gene. Trimming left V 6 bases short and J 2 bases short, with 11 bases between. The length of the CDR3 is 14 residues. The CDR3 loop reads CASSYTETGNTIYF. DNA for the CDR3: TGTGCCAGCAGCTACACAGAGACTGGAAACACCATATATTTT.

The rearrangement joins TRBV5-1 to TRBJ1-1, with D possibly matching TRBD1 (6 bases). The CDR3 has 14 amino acids. Per germline, CDR1 SGHRS and CDR2 YFSETQ. The germline V and J ends were trimmed by 4 bases and 3 bases, with 13 bases remaining between them. The CDR3 loop reads CASSGGAVYTEAFF. For the CDR3, the DNA is TGCGCCAGCAGCGGGGGGGCGGTGTACACTGAAGCTTTCTTT. Combining the CDR3 with reference TRBV5-1 and TRBJ1-1 gives the whole variable domain KAGVTQTPRYLIKTRGQQVTLSCSPISGHRSVSWYQQTPGQGLQFLFEYFSETQRNKGNFPGRFSGRQFSNSRSEMNVSTLELGDSALYLCASSGGAVYTEAFFGQGTRLTVV.

The gene calls are TRBV23-1 and TRBJ1-1; the D gene is possibly TRBD1 (5 bases). TRBV23-1 is an ORF; its function is uncertain. V was shortened by 0 bases and J by 3 bases, with 20 bases between the two germline ends. The CDR3 runs 18 residues. The CDR3 region has the DNA TGCGCCAGCAGTCAATCCTCAACAGGCCACGTCCGGGACACTGAAGCTTTCTTT. It encodes CASSQSSTGHVRDTEAFF.

Only a few counts were recorded for this clone. V gene TRBV4-2 combines with J gene TRBJ2-3, with 11 bases fitting TRBD2. This CDR3 region has 16 residues. CDR1 is LGHNA and CDR2 is YNFKEQ in the germline V gene. Trimming at V came to 0 bases and at J to 6 bases, leaving 5 bases not matched to a gene. The CDR3 nucleotides are TGTGCCAGCAGCCAAGATATGGCTAGCGGGGGGGATACGCAGTATTTT. Translating it yields CASSQDMASGGDTQYF.

V is TRBV6-2 or TRBV6-3 and J is TRBJ1-2; TRBD1 aligns across 7 bases. After removal of 2 bases from V and 7 bases from J, the junction contained 13 bases not matched to a gene. CDR1 is MNHEY, CDR2 SVGEGT, per germline. The CDR3 runs 16 residues. CDR3 DNA sequence: TGTGCCAGCAGTTACCCAGGACAGGCCCTAGGCGGTGGCTACACCTTC. It specifies CASSYPGQALGGGYTF.

This clone has just one count. This chain uses TRBV2 with TRBJ2-2, with D perhaps TRBD2 (5 bases). Per germline, CDR1 SNHLY and CDR2 FYNNEI. CDR3 length: 13 residues. Between the trimmed V and J ends, which lost 7 bases and 5 bases, there was a span of 11 bases. The CDR3 DNA reads as TGTGCCAGCATCATTTCGGGGACCGGGGAGCTGTTTTTT. This translates into CASIISGTGELFF.

This rearrangement joins TRBV3-1 (or the pseudogene TRBV3-2) to TRBJ2-5; 10 nucleotides agree with TRBD2. CDR3 length: 18 residues. In germline, CDR1 is LGHDT, CDR2 YNNKEL (reference sequence). Trimming removed 1 base from V and 3 bases from J; junction bases left unmatched: 11. The CDR3 loop is CASSQVSSGGAEEETQYF. CDR3 nucleotide sequence: TGTGCCAGCAGCCAAGTTTCCAGCGGGGGGGCAGAAGAAGAGACCCAGTACTTC.

The V call is TRBV19, the J call TRBJ2-2, with D unresolved. Germline V gene lookup returns CDR1 LNHDA and CDR2 SQIVND (reference sequence). This CDR3 has 13 residues. V shed 4 bases and J shed 6 bases, with 9 bases lying between them. CDR3 sequence (DNA): TGTGCCAGTAGTAGAACATCCCCCGGGGAGCTGTTTTTT. It codes for CASSRTSPGELFF.

The genes are TRBV28 and TRBJ1-2; D not resolved. The germline CDR1 and CDR2 sequences are MDHEN and SYDVKM. V gave up 6 bases and J gave up 8 bases, with 16 bases separating them. There are 13 residues in the CDR3. The CDR3 DNA is TGTGCCAGCAGCTTGGAGGTTTTGTGGGGCTACACCTTC. This codes for CASSLEVLWGYTF.

This clone was picked up a small number of times. The rearrangement joins TRBV4-3 to TRBJ2-6, with D maybe TRBD1 (6 bases). Germline CDR1 LGHNA, CDR2 YSLEER. The CDR3 has 16 residues. V was cut by 1 base and J by 1 base, with 8 bases left in between. CDR3 DNA sequence: TGCGCCAGCAGCCAAGCAACAGGGTCTGGGGCCAACGTCCTGACTTTC. This encodes CASSQATGSGANVLTF.

This clone was detected only once. This rearrangement joins TRBV5-1 to TRBJ1-2; D gene ambiguous. Deletions cut 0 bases from V and 0 bases from J, with 9 bases between. The CDR3 runs to 15 residues. The germline gives CDR1 SGHRS, CDR2 YFSETQ. As DNA, the CDR3 is TGCGCCAGCAGCTTGGTCCCAGATTCTAACTATGGCTACACCTTC. This translates into CASSLVPDSNYGYTF.

The chain recombines TRBV6-5 with TRBJ2-4, with a possible D match to TRBD2 (6 bases). CDR1 is MNHEY, CDR2 SVGAGI, per germline. V was clipped by 8 bases and J by 9 bases, with 17 bases between them. The CDR3 runs to 13 residues. This CDR3 is CASHKEGSGIQYF. The CDR3 region has the DNA TGTGCCAGCCATAAGGAAGGTAGCGGCATTCAGTACTTC.

This chain joins TRBV28 and TRBJ1-2; D is undetermined. Trimming removed 6 bases from V and 8 bases from J, with 19 bases in between. Germline V lookup: CDR1 MDHEN, CDR2 SYDVKM. The CDR3 is made up of 14 amino acids. The CDR3 sequence: CASSPQSPTRGYTF. The CDR3 DNA is TGTGCCAGCAGCCCCCAAAGCCCCACTCGGGGCTACACCTTC.

This CDR3 reads CASSQGLAGFGDTQYF. The CDR3 DNA reads as TGTGCCAGCAGTCAAGGACTAGCGGGATTCGGAGATACGCAGTATTTT. The chain has TRBV6-4 and TRBJ2-3; 12 positions match TRBD2. The CDR3 loop spans 16 amino acids. V shed 5 bases and J 5 bases; nucleotides not matched to a gene: 8. Per germline, CDR1 MRHNA and CDR2 SNTAGT.

The CDR3 DNA follows: TGTGCCAGCAGCCCGAGGGACTCTGGAAACACCATATATTTT. Translation gives CASSPRDSGNTIYF. The genes are TRBV3-1 (or the pseudogene TRBV3-2) and TRBJ1-3; no definite D call. CDR1 is LGHDT, CDR2 YNNKEL, per germline (reference sequence). V was clipped by 4 bases and J by 0 bases, with 7 bases between them. CDR3 length equals 14 residues.

The gene calls are TRBV5-1 and TRBJ2-7; 7 bases agree with TRBD1. Germline CDR1 SGHRS, CDR2 YFSETQ. CDR3 length equals 14 residues. V shed 5 bases and J 7 bases; nucleotides not matched to a gene: 12. CDR3 sequence reads: CASSLLDRVGEQYF. The CDR3 nucleotides read TGCGCCAGCAGTTTACTCGACAGGGTTGGAGAGCAGTACTTC.

V usage is TRBV9 and J usage is TRBJ2-7; 7 bases fit TRBD2. CDR1 SGDLS and CDR2 YYNGEE come from the germline V gene. Trimming cost V 7 bases and J 6 bases; bases outside gene matches: 4. The CDR3 extends over 11 amino acids. The CDR3 bases are TGTGCCAGCGGGGGAGGGCGCGAGCAGTACTTC. Translated, it gives CASGGGREQYF.

This chain links TRBV24-1 with TRBJ1-5; 8 nucleotides align to TRBD1. V was pared by 12 bases and J by 3 bases, with 6 bases of the junction left unmatched. This CDR3 comprises 13 residues. CDR1 and CDR2 from the germline V gene are KGHDR and SFDVKD. CDR3 region: CASQGAANQPQHF. CDR3 DNA sequence: TGTGCCTCGCAGGGGGCGGCCAATCAGCCCCAGCATTTT.

The chain is built from TRBV7-2 and TRBJ2-7; 8 bases match TRBD1. Germline trimming cut 5 bases from V and 4 bases from J; bases unmatched to any gene: 10. In germline, CDR1 is SGHTA, CDR2 FQGNSA. This CDR3 is built from 15 residues. The CDR3 DNA sequence: TGTGCCAGCAGCCCCCGGCGGGACAGGTCATACGAGCAGTACTTC. Encoded protein: CASSPRRDRSYEQYF.

The chain couples TRBV10-3 to TRBJ2-3; 13 bases line up with TRBD2. The length of the CDR3 is 18 residues. Germline assignment: CDR1 ENHRY and CDR2 SYGVKD. J lost 2 bases, V lost 6 bases, and 11 bases had no gene match. CDR3 amino acids: CAISQGGGLAGATDTQYF. DNA of the CDR3: TGTGCCATCAGCCAGGGGGGTGGACTAGCGGGGGCCACAGATACGCAGTATTTT.

This chain links TRBV6-1 with TRBJ2-1, with TRBD2 matching over 16 bases. With V trimmed by 2 bases and J by 7 bases, 8 bases remained unmatched. CDR1 MNHNS and CDR2 SASEGT come from the germline V gene. The CDR3 is 18 residues long. The CDR3 reads CASSEWGLAGGPGNEQFF. For the CDR3, the DNA is TGTGCCAGCAGTGAATGGGGACTAGCGGGAGGGCCGGGGAATGAGCAGTTCTTC.

V gene TRBV7-2 combines with J gene TRBJ1-1; D not resolved. V was pared by 4 bases and J by 3 bases, with 12 bases between. The CDR3 loop spans 14 amino acids. Germline-derived CDR1 and CDR2 are SGHTA and FQGNSA. CDR3 DNA sequence: TGTGCCAGCAGCTCGAGGGTTAAGGACACTGAAGCTTTCTTT. Translation: CASSSRVKDTEAFF.

This clone was observed a few times. The CDR3 region has the DNA TGTGCCAGCAGCTCAAACAGGGGTCTGGGTGGCTACACCTTC. Its protein is CASSSNRGLGGYTF. This chain joins TRBV7-9 and TRBJ1-2; TRBD1 matches 7 bases. The CDR3 loop spans 14 amino acids. V lost 4 bases and J lost 7; bases outside the gene matches: 9. Germline values: CDR1 SEHNR, CDR2 FQNEAQ (reference sequence).

This clone was detected only once. The V and J genes are TRBV30 and TRBJ2-7; a weak D match, TRBD1 (7 bases). CDR1 is GTSNPN and CDR2 is SVGIG in the germline V gene (reference sequence). V was clipped by 3 bases and J by 2 bases, with 17 bases between them. The CDR3 has 15 residues. The CDR3 region has the DNA TGTGCCTGGAGCGGGGGAACAGGGGCGACCTACGAGCAGTACTTC. As protein: CAWSGGTGATYEQYF.

The J gene is TRBJ2-1, the V gene TRBV28; 13 nucleotides match TRBD2. Germline V gene data show CDR1 as MDHEN and CDR2 as SYDVKM. Unmatched junction bases numbered 18, after V lost 7 bases and J lost 9 bases. This CDR3 comprises 18 residues. CDR3 DNA: TGTGCCAGCAAACCAGGAGGGACTAGCGGGACCCCCGGGGGTGAGCAGTTCTTC. As protein: CASKPGGTSGTPGGEQFF.